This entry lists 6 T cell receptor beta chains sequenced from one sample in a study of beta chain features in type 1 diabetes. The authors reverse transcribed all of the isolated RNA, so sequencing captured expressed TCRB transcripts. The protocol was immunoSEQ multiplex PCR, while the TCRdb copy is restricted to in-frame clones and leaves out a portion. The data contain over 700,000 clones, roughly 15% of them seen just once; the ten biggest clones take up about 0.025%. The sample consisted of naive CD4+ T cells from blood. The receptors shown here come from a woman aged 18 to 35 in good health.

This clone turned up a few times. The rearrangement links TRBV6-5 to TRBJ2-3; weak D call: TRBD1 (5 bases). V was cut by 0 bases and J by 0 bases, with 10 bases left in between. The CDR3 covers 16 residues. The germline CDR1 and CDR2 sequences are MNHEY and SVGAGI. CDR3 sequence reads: CASSYSTATSTDTQYF. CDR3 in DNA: TGTGCCAGCAGTTACTCGACAGCTACTAGCACAGATACGCAGTATTTT.

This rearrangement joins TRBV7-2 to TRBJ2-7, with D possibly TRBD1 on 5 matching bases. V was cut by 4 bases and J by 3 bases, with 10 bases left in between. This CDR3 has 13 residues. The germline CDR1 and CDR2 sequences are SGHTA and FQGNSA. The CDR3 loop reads CASSSRQSYEQYF. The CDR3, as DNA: TGTGCCAGCAGCTCAAGACAGAGCTACGAGCAGTACTTC.

The chain's CDR3 is CASSWGAGTSRQETQYF. The DNA for the CDR3 is TGCGCCAGCAGCTGGGGGGCCGGGACTAGCAGGCAAGAGACCCAGTACTTC. The genes are TRBV5-1 and TRBJ2-5, with 9 nucleotides matching TRBD2. CDR3 length: 17 residues. V lost 3 bases to trimming and J lost 2 bases; unmatched junction nucleotides: 11. Germline V gene sequence: CDR1 SGHRS, CDR2 YFSETQ.

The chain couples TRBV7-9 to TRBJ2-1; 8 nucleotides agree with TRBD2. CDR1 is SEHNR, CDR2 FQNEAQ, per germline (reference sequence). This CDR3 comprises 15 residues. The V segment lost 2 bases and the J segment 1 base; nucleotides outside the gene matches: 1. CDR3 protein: CASSLSGGSYNEQFF. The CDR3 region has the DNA TGTGCCAGCAGCTTAAGCGGGGGATCCTACAATGAGCAGTTCTTC. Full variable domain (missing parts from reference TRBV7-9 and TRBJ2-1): DTGVSQNPRHKITKRGQNVTFRCDPISEHNRLYWYRQTLGQGPEFLTYFQNEAQLEKSRLLSDRFSAERPKGSFSTLEIQRTEQGDSAMYLCASSLSGGSYNEQFFGPGTRLTVL.

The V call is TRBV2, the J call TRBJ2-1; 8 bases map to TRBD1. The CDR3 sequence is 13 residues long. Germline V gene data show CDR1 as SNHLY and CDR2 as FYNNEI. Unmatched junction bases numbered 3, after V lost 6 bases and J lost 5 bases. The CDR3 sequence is CASRKDRDNEQFF. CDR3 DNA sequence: TGTGCCAGCAGGAAGGACAGGGACAATGAGCAGTTCTTC.

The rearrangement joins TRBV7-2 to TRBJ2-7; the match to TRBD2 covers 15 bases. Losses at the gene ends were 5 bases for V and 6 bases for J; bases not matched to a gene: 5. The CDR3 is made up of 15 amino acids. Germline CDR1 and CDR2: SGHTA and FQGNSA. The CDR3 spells CASSPRTSGRGEQYF. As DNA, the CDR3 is TGTGCCAGCAGCCCGAGGACTAGCGGGAGGGGCGAGCAGTACTTC.